This T cell receptor (beta chain) was sequenced for a study of CD8+ T cells in alopecia areata. Extracted from the samples, RNA was reverse transcribed into cDNA to serve as the sequencing template. Sequenced by immunoSEQ multiplex PCR; TCRdb stores in-frame clones only, minus some. The sample consists of about 180,000 clones, approximately 55% of them appearing once. This clone was recorded a few times. This CDR3 has 14 amino acids. V gave up 3 bases and J gave up 4 bases; unmatched junction bases: 2. CDR1 and CDR2 (germline): MNHEY, SMNVEV (reference sequence). Regarding treatment: oral pan-JAK inhibitor, 5-10 mg twice daily.

This receptor was obtained from a human donor with alopecia areata. The chain is built from TRBV27 and TRBJ2-1; TRBD1 matches 8 bases. Sequencing used CD8+ T cells sorted from blood, obtained at week 24, from a patient treated with tofacitinib. The CDR3 sequence: CASSLGQAYNEQFF. CDR3 nucleotide sequence: TGTGCCAGCAGTTTGGGACAGGCTTACAATGAGCAGTTCTTC.